The rows below give T cell receptor beta chains drawn from one sample of a study of cytomegalovirus exposure and HLA in healthy donors. Here immunoSEQ multiplex PCR was the method, and the copy in TCRdb shows in-frame clones only, minus some. In the table there are some 120,000 clones, 74% of which are singletons. Sequenced sample: PBMCs. These receptors were obtained from a woman aged 45-65 years in good health and CMV-seropositive. The CDR3 runs from the conserved cysteine through the conserved F or W. The order of the fields is J gene, CDR3 length, clone size, V gene, D gene, CDR3 DNA, CDR3 protein. D genes are given only for firm matches. Only part of the rows carry a size: once, few, many, or a class if the clone is expanded.

TRBJ1-2 12 once TRBV6-1 NA TGTGCCAGCCCAGGGATCAACTATGGCTACACCTTC CASPGINYGYTF
TRBJ1-1 12 few TRBV25-1 NA TGTGCCAGCAGTGACATTACGGCTGAAGCTTTCTTT CASSDITAEAFF
TRBJ2-7 14 once TRBV6-1 TRBD1 TGTGCCAGCCGACAGGGGAGCGTCTCCTACGAGCAGTACTTC CASRQGSVSYEQYF
TRBJ1-1 11 NA TRBV25-1 NA TGTGCCAGCAGTCGAGACACCAAAGCTTTCTTT CASSRDTKAFF
TRBJ1-5 13 NA TRBV4-1 NA TGCGCCAGCAGCCAAGAAACTAGTCAGCCCCAGCATTTT CASSQETSQPQHF
TRBJ2-1 15 NA TRBV15 NA TGTGCCACCAGCAGATGGACAGCTGAAGGCAATGAGCAGTTCTTC CATSRWTAEGNEQFF
TRBJ1-4 14 NA TRBV5-1 NA TGCGCCAGCAGCCCTACAGGGAATAATGAAAAACTGTTTTTT CASSPTGNNEKLFF
TRBJ2-2 14 NA TRBV18 NA TGTGCCAGCACCCCGGGATCGGGGAACGGGGAGCTGTTTTTT CASTPGSGNGELFF
TRBJ1-3 15 NA TRBV18 NA TGTGCCAGCTCACCCCAGGAAACCTCTGGAAACACCATATATTTT CASSPQETSGNTIYF
TRBJ2-1 15 NA TRBV5-1 TRBD2 TGCGCCAGCAGCCCATTCGGGGGGAACGCGAATGAGCAGTTCTTC CASSPFGGNANEQFF
TRBJ1-5 13 NA TRBV13 NA TGTGCCAGCAGCTTAAGTAGAAATCAGCCCCAGCATTTT CASSLSRNQPQHF
TRBJ1-1 11 NA TRBV18 NA TGTGCCAGCTCACAACAGACTGAAGCTTTCTTT CASSQQTEAFF
TRBJ1-3 14 NA TRBV6-5 NA TGTGCCAGCAGTCGACTGCTCTCTGGAAACACCATATATTTT CASSRLLSGNTIYF
TRBJ2-1 15 NA TRBV7-2 NA TGTGCCAGCAGCTTAGGCACGAGCTCCTACAATGAGCAGTTCTTC CASSLGTSSYNEQFF
TRBJ2-5 13 few TRBV19 NA TGTGCCAGTGGGGATGGGGGAGGAGAGACCCAGTACTTC CASGDGGGETQYF
TRBJ2-1 16 NA TRBV5-1 TRBD2 TGCGCCAGCAGCTTGGCCTCAGCGGGGGCGTACAATGAGCAGTTCTTC CASSLASAGAYNEQFF
TRBJ2-1 14 NA TRBV7-6 NA TGTGCCAGCAGCTTCGGGGGCTCCTACAATGAGCAGTTCTTC CASSFGGSYNEQFF
TRBJ2-5 14 NA TRBV5-5 TRBD1 TGTGCCAGCAGCTTGGGGACAGGGAAAGAGACCCAGTACTTC CASSLGTGKETQYF
TRBJ2-2 13 NA TRBV14 NA TGTGCCAGCAGCTTACAGAACACCGGGGAGCTGTTTTTT CASSLQNTGELFF
TRBJ2-4 13 few TRBV7-2 TRBD1 TGTGCCAGCAGCCAGGGGGTGGGAGTAGGTCAGTACTTC CASSQGVGVGQYF
TRBJ2-7 14 NA TRBV9 NA TGTGCCAGCAGCGTAGCCGCGGGACCCTACGAGCAGTACTTC CASSVAAGPYEQYF
TRBJ2-1 14 NA TRBV7-7 TRBD2 TGTGCCAGCAGCTTAGCGGGGGGGGACAATGAGCAGTTCTTC CASSLAGGDNEQFF
TRBJ1-1 12 NA TRBV7-9 NA TGTGCCAGCAGCTTAGGAGGCGTTGAAGCTTTCTTT CASSLGGVEAFF
TRBJ1-4 18 NA TRBV19 NA TGTGCCAGTAGGGTCGGTAGGGGTGAGGGGGCAACTAATGAAAAACTGTTTTTT CASRVGRGEGATNEKLFF
TRBJ1-5 13 few TRBV2 NA TGTGCCAGCAGTGATGAGCTCAATCAGCCCCAGCATTTT CASSDELNQPQHF
TRBJ2-1 15 NA TRBV19 TRBD2 TGTGCCAGTAGTATAGATGGACTAGCGTACAATGAGCAGTTCTTC CASSIDGLAYNEQFF
TRBJ1-3 17 NA TRBV16 TRBD1 TGTGCCAGCAGCCAAGGGGACAGGCGCCGCTCTGGAAACACCATATATTTT CASSQGDRRRSGNTIYF
TRBJ2-6 12 few TRBV6-1 NA TGTGCCAGCTCTCCTGGGGCCAACGTCCTGACTTTC CASSPGANVLTF
TRBJ2-7 16 NA TRBV10-2 TRBD2 TGCGCCAGCAGTGGACTAGCGGGGGTGAAGTCCTACGAGCAGTACTTC CASSGLAGVKSYEQYF
TRBJ2-3 16 NA TRBV5-6 NA TGTGCCAGCAGCTTGGCCCTGGGATTGGGGCCAGATACGCAGTATTTT CASSLALGLGPDTQYF
TRBJ2-3 15 few TRBV4-2 TRBD1 TGTGCCAGCAGCCAAGGACAGGGAACCACAGATACGCAGTATTTT CASSQGQGTTDTQYF